These 20 T cell receptor beta chains were all obtained from the same sample, sequenced in a study of T-cell reconstitution after alpha-beta-depleted transplantation in children. The TCRbeta library was prepared with unique molecular identifiers. TCRdb used MiXCR to reprocess the PCR reads, holding one entry per CDR3 protein. This sample has over 5,000 distinct CDR3 sequences; approximately 16% occur once, and the top ten carry 10% to 15%. Material: PBMCs, mostly from graft donor cells, obtained 60 days after TCRalphabeta/CD19-depleted stem cell transplant. The receptor source for this set is a male patient under 18 who had a stem cell transplant for acute myeloid leukemia, so the T cells may come from the graft donor.

This clonotype ranks as medium-sized. V gene TRBV4-2 combines with J gene TRBJ2-7; TRBD1 agrees at 9 bases. The J segment lost 1 base and the V segment lost 2 bases, leaving 6 bases of the junction unmatched. CDR1 is LGHNA and CDR2 is YNFKEQ in the germline V gene. This CDR3 contains 16 residues. The CDR3 DNA follows: TGTGCCAGCAGCCAATCAACCGGGACAGGGTCCTACGAGCAGTACTTC. This translates into CASSQSTGTGSYEQYF.

This clonotype turned up a few times. The V and J genes are TRBV18 and TRBJ2-7, with D possibly being TRBD2 (5 bases). The CDR3 is 15 residues long. CDR1 and CDR2 from the germline V gene are KGHSH and LQKENI. The V and J ends lost 2 bases and 2 bases respectively, with 13 bases between them. In DNA form, the CDR3 reads TGTGCCAGCTCACCAACGTCTGGAGGCGCCTACGAGCAGTACTTC. Protein product: CASSPTSGGAYEQYF.

The chain uses TRBV6-2 or TRBV6-3 and TRBJ2-7; 12 bases fit TRBD2. After removal of 4 bases from V and 4 bases from J, the junction contained 8 bases not matched to a gene. The CDR3 runs 16 residues. Per the germline V gene, CDR1 is MNHEY and CDR2 is SVGEGT. The CDR3, as DNA: TGTGCCAGCAGTTCGAGACTAGCGGGAGTTGTTTACGAGCAGTACTTC. This translates into CASSSRLAGVVYEQYF.

This clonotype was seen more than once but under ten times. The chain employs TRBV3-1 and TRBJ2-7, with 7 positions matching TRBD1. The germline gives CDR1 LGHDT, CDR2 YNNKEL (reference sequence). Trimming at V came to 3 bases and at J to 12 bases, leaving 11 bases not matched to a gene. This CDR3 region has 13 residues. The CDR3 reads CASSHQRSRGPYF. CDR3 bases: TGTGCCAGCAGCCACCAAAGATCGAGGGGGCCGTACTTC.

This clonotype was detected a few times. The V gene is TRBV5-1, the J gene TRBJ2-7, with 9 bases that match TRBD2. This CDR3 comprises 16 residues. CDR1 SGHRS and CDR2 YFSETQ come from the germline V gene. V gave up 4 bases and J gave up 4 bases; unmatched junction bases: 12. This chain's CDR3 is CASSTGTSILGYEQYF. The CDR3 DNA reads as TGCGCCAGCAGCACCGGGACTAGCATTCTTGGGTACGAGCAGTACTTC.

By frequency in the sample, this clonotype is medium-sized. The chain employs TRBV5-1 and TRBJ2-7; D remains unclear. Germline loops: CDR1 SGHRS, CDR2 YFSETQ. CDR3 length: 12 residues. Deletions cut 5 bases from V and 2 bases from J, with 8 bases between. In nucleotides, the CDR3 is TGCGCCAGCAGTAATAGAGCCTACGAGCAGTACTTC. Protein product: CASSNRAYEQYF.

The J gene is TRBJ2-3, the V gene TRBV24-1; the D is unclear. Germline CDR1 is KGHDR and CDR2 is SFDVKD. Trimming removed 6 bases from V and 1 base from J, with 13 bases in between. The CDR3 length is 15 residues. The CDR3 region is CATSSSGLGTDTQYF. DNA of the CDR3: TGTGCCACCAGTTCCTCCGGCCTTGGCACAGATACGCAGTATTTT.

V gene TRBV5-1 combines with J gene TRBJ2-1, with D tentatively TRBD2 (6 bases). The CDR3 has 15 amino acids. The V gene's germline CDR1 is SGHRS and CDR2 YFSETQ. Deletions cut 4 bases from V and 9 bases from J, with 20 bases between. In DNA, the CDR3 is TGCGCCAGCAGCCCTGGGGGGATAGTAACTGGTGAGCAGTTCTTC. It yields the protein CASSPGGIVTGEQFF. Together with reference TRBV5-1 and TRBJ2-1, the CDR3 gives the full variable domain: KAGVTQTPRYLIKTRGQQVTLSCSPISGHRSVSWYQQTPGQGLQFLFEYFSETQRNKGNFPGRFSGRQFSNSRSEMNVSTLELGDSALYLCASSPGGIVTGEQFFGPGTRLTVL.

This clonotype is categorized as medium-sized. This chain joins TRBV4-2 and TRBJ1-1; maybe TRBD1 (6 bases). The CDR3 consists of 15 residues. The germline V gene has CDR1 LGHNA and CDR2 YNFKEQ. V lost 5 bases to trimming and J lost 0 bases, with 13 bases between them. This CDR3 is CASSFGGAMNTEAFF. DNA of the CDR3: TGTGCCAGCAGCTTCGGGGGGGCGATGAACACTGAAGCTTTCTTT.

The gene calls are TRBV5-4 and TRBJ1-1, with 7 bases fitting TRBD1. Germline CDR1 and CDR2: SGHNT and YYREEE (reference sequence). V gave up 4 bases and J gave up 3 bases; unmatched junction bases: 9. CDR3 length: 15 residues. CDR3 DNA: TGTGCCAGCAGCCAGATGACAGGGCGGTACACTGAAGCTTTCTTT. Protein sequence: CASSQMTGRYTEAFF.

V gene TRBV3-1 combines with J gene TRBJ2-7; 8 bases agree with TRBD2. This CDR3 is built from 16 residues. CDR1 and CDR2 (germline): LGHDT, YNNKEL (reference sequence). J gave up 1 base and V 1 base, and 6 bases lay outside the gene matches. The CDR3 region has the DNA TGTGCCAGCAGCCAAGTACTGGTAGCGGGGTCCTACGAGCAGTACTTC. Amino acid sequence: CASSQVLVAGSYEQYF.

This clonotype is medium-sized within its sample. The chain carries TRBV20-1 and TRBJ2-1, with D perhaps TRBD1 (6 bases). Germline CDR1 is DFQATT and CDR2 is SNEGSKA (reference sequence). The CDR3 consists of 14 residues. V lost 4 bases, J lost 6 bases, and 16 bases lay in between. The CDR3 here is CSAIKGGTLNEQFF. The CDR3 coding sequence is TGCAGTGCTATAAAAGGGGGAACGCTCAATGAGCAGTTCTTC.

V usage is TRBV28 and J usage is TRBJ1-2; D is unclear. Deletions cut 4 bases from V and 3 bases from J, with 9 bases between. In germline, CDR1 is MDHEN, CDR2 SYDVKM. The CDR3 extends over 13 amino acids. In DNA, the CDR3 is TGTGCCAGCAGTTACCCTCTTCACTATGGCTACACCTTC. As protein: CASSYPLHYGYTF.

The chain has TRBV5-1 and TRBJ2-7, with D hard to call. Germline CDR1 and CDR2: SGHRS and YFSETQ. CDR3 length: 14 residues. Trimming stripped 0 bases from V and 2 bases from J, with 9 bases between. The CDR3 sequence is CASSLGGMPYEQYF. In DNA form, the CDR3 reads TGCGCCAGCAGCTTGGGTGGCATGCCCTACGAGCAGTACTTC.

This clonotype was seen only a few times. This chain joins TRBV11-1 and TRBJ2-1; D is uncertain. V shed 1 base and J shed 5 bases, with 6 bases lying between them. CDR3 length: 13 residues. Germline lookup yields CDR1 SGHAT and CDR2 FQDESV (reference sequence). CDR3 bases: TGTGCCAGCAGCTTAGGGCTGGACAATGAGCAGTTCTTC. It yields the protein CASSLGLDNEQFF.

This clonotype is large (0.1 to 1%) by share. The junction shows a germline mismatch at one end, possibly a read error. V gene TRBV5-1 combines with J gene TRBJ2-7; D gene ambiguous. Germline V gives CDR1 SGHRS, CDR2 YFSETQ. The CDR3 contains 11 residues. CDR3 DNA sequence: TGCGCCAGCAGCCCCTCCTCCGAGCAGTACTTC. Its protein product is CASSPSSEQYF.

The chain recombines TRBV6-5 with TRBJ2-7; D may be TRBD1 (5 bases). CDR3 length: 13 residues. Germline loops: CDR1 MNHEY, CDR2 SVGAGI. The V and J ends lost 3 bases and 2 bases respectively, with 8 bases between them. CDR3 residues: CASSYGRAYEQYF. In DNA, the CDR3 is TGTGCCAGCAGTTATGGCAGGGCCTACGAGCAGTACTTC.

In its sample, this clonotype ranks as medium-sized. V usage is TRBV10-3 and J usage is TRBJ1-1; possibly TRBD1 for D (6 bases). CDR3 size: 14 residues. Germline V gives CDR1 ENHRY, CDR2 SYGVKD. V was shortened by 11 bases and J by 3 bases, with 19 bases between the two germline ends. CDR3 nucleotide sequence: TGTGCCGCTCAGTCACGGGGGGCGGACACTGAAGCTTTCTTT. Its protein is CAAQSRGADTEAFF.

V is TRBV3-1 and J is TRBJ2-6; 8 bases line up with TRBD1. CDR1 and CDR2 (germline): LGHDT, YNNKEL (reference sequence). The V segment lost 3 bases and the J segment 2 bases; nucleotides outside the gene matches: 6. This CDR3 is built from 17 residues. For the CDR3, the DNA is TGTGCCAGCAGCCACGGACAGGGAAACACTGGGGCCAACGTCCTGACTTTC. This translates into CASSHGQGNTGANVLTF.

The chain has TRBV7-2 and TRBJ2-2; D is undetermined. The CDR3 loop spans 15 amino acids. Germline V lookup: CDR1 SGHTA, CDR2 FQGNSA. V lost 2 bases, J lost 7 bases, and 14 bases lay in between. The CDR3, as DNA: TGTGCCAGCAGCTTACAAAGACAAGTCGGCGGGGAGCTGTTTTTT. It is translated as CASSLQRQVGGELFF. The whole variable domain, remainder taken from reference TRBV7-2 and TRBJ2-2, is GAGVSQSPSNKVTEKGKDVELRCDPISGHTALYWYRQSLGQGLEFLIYFQGNSAPDKSGLPSDRFSAERTGGSVSTLTIQRTQQEDSAVYLCASSLQRQVGGELFFGEGSRLTVL.